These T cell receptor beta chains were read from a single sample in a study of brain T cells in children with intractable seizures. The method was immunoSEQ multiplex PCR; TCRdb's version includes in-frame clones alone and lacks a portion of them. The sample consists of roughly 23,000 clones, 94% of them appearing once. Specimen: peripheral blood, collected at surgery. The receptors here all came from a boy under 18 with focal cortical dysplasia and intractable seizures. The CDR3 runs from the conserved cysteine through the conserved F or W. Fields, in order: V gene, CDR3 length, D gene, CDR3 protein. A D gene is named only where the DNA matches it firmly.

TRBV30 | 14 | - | CAWSQVLIQNEQFF
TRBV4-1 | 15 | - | CASSQDRLSTDTQYF
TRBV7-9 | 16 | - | CASSLGLRALRETQYF
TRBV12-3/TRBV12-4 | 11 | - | CASRGRTEAFF
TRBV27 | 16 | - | CASSSGGGGRRSPLHF
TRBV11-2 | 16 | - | CASSSFRTTDTGELFF
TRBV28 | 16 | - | CATSRGGGASGNTIYF
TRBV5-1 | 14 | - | CASSFGDGIVGYTF
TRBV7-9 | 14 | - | CASSPMRANTEAFF
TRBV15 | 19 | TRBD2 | CATSRRRMISGSRDNEQFF
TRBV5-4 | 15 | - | CASSLDSTYNSPLHF
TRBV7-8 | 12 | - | CASRQGLTEAFF
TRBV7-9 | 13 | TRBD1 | CATSGQSQYEQYF
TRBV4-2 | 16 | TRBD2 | CASSQEAGDPYNEQFF
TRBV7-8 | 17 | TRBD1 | CASTLLGTGIRSYEQYF
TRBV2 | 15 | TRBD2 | CASSAGGEAKNIQYF
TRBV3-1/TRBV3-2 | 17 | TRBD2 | CASSPLLAVWSYNEQFF
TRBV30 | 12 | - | CAWSGGFPGYTF
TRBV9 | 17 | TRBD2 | CASSVAPSGGTTDTQYF
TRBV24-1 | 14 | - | CATSDWENTGELFF
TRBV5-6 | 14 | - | CASSLDLTPYEQYF
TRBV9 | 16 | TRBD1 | CASSVDGTGTTGGYTF
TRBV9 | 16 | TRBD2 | CASSVASGINTGELFF
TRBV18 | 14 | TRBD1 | CASSPGTGKYEQYF
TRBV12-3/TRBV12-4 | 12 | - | CASSLASYEQYF
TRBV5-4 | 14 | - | CASSSRDTTYEQYF
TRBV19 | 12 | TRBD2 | CASGLAGEGQFF
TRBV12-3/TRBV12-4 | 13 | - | CASSQGGQETQYF
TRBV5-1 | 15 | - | CASSLERGAGYEQYF
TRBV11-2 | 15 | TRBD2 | CASSSGTSGGETQYF
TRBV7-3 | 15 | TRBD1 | CASSYQGGAENSQYF
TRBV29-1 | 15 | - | CSVGVAGSANYGYTF
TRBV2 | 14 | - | CASSETQGGTEAFF
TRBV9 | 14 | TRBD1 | CASSVGRQGHEQFF
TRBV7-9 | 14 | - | CASSLSEPNQPQHF
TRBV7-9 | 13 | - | CASRLDSYNEQFF
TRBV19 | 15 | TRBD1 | CASSSFGTGGSPLHF
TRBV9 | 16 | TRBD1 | CASSVGGQGSVGELFF
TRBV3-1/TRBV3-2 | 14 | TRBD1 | CASSSRTGPSAQHF
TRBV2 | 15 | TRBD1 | CASSADRGTGNTIYF
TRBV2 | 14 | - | CASSDGMSTDTQYF
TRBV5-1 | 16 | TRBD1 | CASSTGTGPGNTEAFF
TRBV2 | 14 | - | CASRASGGVNEQFF
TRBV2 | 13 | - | CASTPRPYNEQFF